Listed below are T cell receptor beta chains from one sample, sequenced in a study of blood T cells in healthy people across ages. MiXCR was run by TCRdb on the 5' RACE reads, yielding one entry per CDR3 protein. The sample lists some 1.8 million distinct CDR3 sequences; around 42% were seen once. Input material: blood. These receptors came from a human donor in good health. Each CDR3 is given with its conserved first and last residue. D genes are given only for firm matches. Clone size, where shown, is once, few, many, or a class for clones that have expanded.

j_call clone_size v_call d_call cdr3_nt cdr3_aa
TRBJ2-7 - TRBV20-1 - TGCAGTGCTAGAATAGGGATGTACGAGCAGTACTTC CSARIGMYEQYF
TRBJ2-4 - TRBV10-3 - TGTGCCACCAGTGTGTACGGCTACAGGCTCTCCTCCTATGAGCAGTACTTC CATSVYGYRLSSYEQYF
TRBJ1-5 - TRBV20-1 TRBD1 TGCAGTGCTAGCCCGACAGGGATCAATCAGCCCCAGCATTTT CSASPTGINQPQHF
TRBJ2-5 - TRBV7-9 - TGTGCCAGCAGCTTCCTCTGGACTTTCCAAGAGACCCAGTACTTC CASSFLWTFQETQYF
TRBJ2-7 many TRBV10-3 TRBD1 TGTGCCATCACGCCGGGGACAGGGAATCCGTCCGCCTACGAGCAGTACTTC CAITPGTGNPSAYEQYF
TRBJ2-5 - TRBV5-1 - TGCGCCAGCAGGACTAGACAGCTGTCCGAGACCCAGTACTTC CASRTRQLSETQYF
TRBJ2-1 - TRBV11-2 TRBD1 TGTGCCAGCAGCTCCATTACAGGGGTAAGCAATGAGCAGTTCTTC CASSSITGVSNEQFF
TRBJ1-2 once TRBV28 TRBD1 TGTGCCAGCAGTTTGGGACAGGGGGGACCAGCTAACTATGGCTACACCTTC CASSLGQGGPANYGYTF
TRBJ2-7 - TRBV7-2 TRBD2 TGTGCCAGCAGGGCTAGCGGGGGGGAGTACGAGCAGTACTTC CASRASGGEYEQYF
TRBJ2-7 - TRBV7-9 - TGTGCCAGCAGCTTAGGGGGGGGGCCCGAGCAGTACTTC CASSLGGGPEQYF
TRBJ1-2 - TRBV5-4 - TGTGCCAGCAGCTTAGACGAGGTTCCTAACTATGGCTACACCTTC CASSLDEVPNYGYTF
TRBJ1-2 - TRBV2 - TGTGCCAGCAGTGTTGTAGGACAGCCATACTATGGCTACACCTTC CASSVVGQPYYGYTF
TRBJ2-2 few TRBV4-1 TRBD1 TGCGCCAGCAGCCAAACGCAGGGGGCCGGGGAGCTGTTTTTT CASSQTQGAGELFF
TRBJ2-1 few TRBV7-9 TRBD1 TGTGCCAGCAGCTTAGCCACAGGGGCCAAGCAGTTCTTC CASSLATGAKQFF
TRBJ1-2 once TRBV3-1 - TGTGCCAGCAGCCTGCTTTCAGGGTCTTATGGCTACACCTTC CASSLLSGSYGYTF
TRBJ2-1 - TRBV20-1 - TGCAGTGCCATAACCCAGCAAACAACTAACTACGAGCAGTTCTTC CSAITQQTTNYEQFF
TRBJ1-4 few TRBV4-1 - TGCGCCAGCAGCACCCTACGTAATGAAAAACTGTTTTTT CASSTLRNEKLFF
TRBJ2-7 - TRBV5-1 - TGCGCCAGCAGCTTCTTCACCGGGACATCCTACGAGCAGTACTTC CASSFFTGTSYEQYF
TRBJ2-2 - TRBV9 - TGTGCCAGCAGCGTAGCTTTTAAGACCGGGGAGCTGTTTTTT CASSVAFKTGELFF
TRBJ1-5 once TRBV15 - TGTGCCACCAGCGAGCGGTCTGAGGGCAATCAGCCCCAGCATTTT CATSERSEGNQPQHF
TRBJ2-1 - TRBV20-1 TRBD2 TGCAGTGCTAGTTTTAGCGGGGCCAATGAGCAGTTCTTC CSASFSGANEQFF
TRBJ2-3 few TRBV7-2 - TGTGCCAGCAGCCGGGGACCCACAGATACGCAGTATTTT CASSRGPTDTQYF
TRBJ1-6 few TRBV7-2 TRBD1 TGTGCCAGCAGCGCAACAGGGGGCCGAGATTCACCCCTCCACTTT CASSATGGRDSPLHF
TRBJ1-1 - TRBV6-5 - TGTGCCACCAAGACGAACACTGAAGCTTTCTTT CATKTNTEAFF
TRBJ1-2 few TRBV4-3 - TGCGCCAGCAGCCAAGAGTCTAGGCAGGATGTTATTAGCGGACGTAAGATGGGCTACACCTTC CASSQESRQDVISGRKMGYTF
TRBJ2-7 - TRBV20-1 TRBD1 TGCAGTGCTAGTCGTCTTGGACAGGGGAGCGGCGAGCAGTACTTC CSASRLGQGSGEQYF
TRBJ1-2 - TRBV28 TRBD1 TGTGCCAGCAGGGGCGGGACAGCCTATGGCTACACCTTC CASRGGTAYGYTF
TRBJ1-5 - TRBV7-9 - TGTGCCAGCAGCTTAGTTTTGGGACCGAGCAATCAGCCCCAGCATTTT CASSLVLGPSNQPQHF
TRBJ2-7 - TRBV12-3/TRBV12-4 TRBD2 TGTGCCAGCAGTTTAACCCTAGCGGGGACCTACGAGCAGTACTTC CASSLTLAGTYEQYF